The 19 T cell receptor beta chains below were found in one sample sequenced in a study of T cells in Graves' hyperthyroidism and ophthalmopathy. TCR beta CDR3 region amplification was performed from RNA transcripts. The study used the HTBI primer set for a first-round RT-PCR of the TCR CDR3. TCRdb re-derived calls from the multiplex PCR reads in MiXCR, one entry per CDR3 protein. The repertoire holds some 440,000 distinct CDR3 sequences, approximately 14% seen once, with around 14% in the top ten. The sequenced sample consisted of blood. The receptors come from a woman between 18 and 30 years old with Graves' hyperthyroidism.

This clonotype has more than one count but fewer than ten. The chain carries TRBV4-1 and TRBJ2-7; the D gene is possibly TRBD1 (6 bases). This CDR3 is 13 amino acids long. The ends were cut back, 1 base at V and 7 bases at J, with 11 bases in the middle. Per the germline V gene, CDR1 is MGHRA and CDR2 is YSYEKL. The CDR3: CASSQGRGGEQYF. The CDR3 region has the DNA TGCGCCAGCAGCCAAGGCAGGGGTGGGGAGCAGTACTTC.

The gene calls are TRBV6-1 and TRBJ1-2; 9 bases agree with TRBD1. This CDR3 comprises 14 residues. CDR1 and CDR2 from the germline V gene are MNHNS and SASEGT. V was pared by 6 bases and J by 5 bases, with 7 bases of the junction left unmatched. The CDR3 region is CASRVTGGRYGYTF. The CDR3 DNA reads TGTGCCAGCAGGGTTACAGGGGGCCGGTATGGCTACACCTTC.

The chain joins TRBV2 to TRBJ2-2; D is perhaps TRBD1 or TRBD2 (5 bases each). Germline CDR1 SNHLY, CDR2 FYNNEI. CDR3 length equals 13 residues. The V and J ends lost 9 bases and 4 bases respectively, with 12 bases between them. CDR3 nucleotide sequence: TGTGCCAGTTCGGGACGCACCACCGGGGAGCTGTTTTTT. As protein: CASSGRTTGELFF.

At least ten counts were recorded for this clonotype. The chain employs TRBV7-2 and TRBJ1-2, with D uncertain. CDR1 and CDR2 from the germline V gene are SGHTA and FQGNSA. There are 13 residues in the CDR3. Trimming stripped 4 bases from V and 3 bases from J, with 9 bases between. CDR3 DNA: TGTGCCAGCAGCTCAACTTCAGACTATGGCTACACCTTC. Residues: CASSSTSDYGYTF.

The rearrangement uses TRBV9 and TRBJ2-2; D possibly matches TRBD1 or TRBD2 (5 bases each). V shed 4 bases and J shed 5 bases, with 18 bases lying between them. This CDR3 is 16 amino acids long. CDR1 and CDR2 (germline): SGDLS, YYNGEE. CDR3 sequence: CASSPPGRDRTGELFF. CDR3 nucleotides: TGTGCCAGCAGCCCGCCGGGACGGGATCGTACCGGGGAGCTGTTTTTT.

The rearrangement joins TRBV6-2 or TRBV6-3 to TRBJ2-4; weak D call: TRBD2 (5 bases). The CDR3 is 16 residues long. CDR1 and CDR2 (germline): MNHEY, SVGEGT. V lost 4 bases to trimming and J lost 0 bases, with 13 bases between them. This chain's CDR3 is CASSFLDGRAKNIQYF. As DNA, the CDR3 is TGTGCCAGCAGTTTCCTGGATGGGAGAGCCAAAAACATTCAGTACTTC.

CDR3 sequence: CASSYSGSMTGELFF. Here the CDR3 DNA reads TGTGCCAGCAGTTATAGCGGGAGTATGACCGGGGAGCTGTTTTTT. The chain joins TRBV2 to TRBJ2-2, with TRBD2 matching 9 bases. The V gene end was trimmed by 5 bases and the J gene end by 5 bases; junction bases not matched to a gene: 6. The CDR3 spans 15 residues. Germline V CDR1 and CDR2: SNHLY, FYNNEI.

The table lists this clonotype with many counts. J is TRBJ2-3 and V is TRBV7-3; D not certain. The CDR3 extends over 14 amino acids. Between the trimmed V and J ends, which lost 0 bases and 3 bases, there was a span of 7 bases. Germline assignment: CDR1 SGHTA and CDR2 FQGTGA. As DNA, the CDR3 is TGTGCCAGCAGCTTAACAGGTGGGACAGATACGCAGTATTTT. This codes for CASSLTGGTDTQYF.

This clonotype was observed a handful of times. The junction and the germline gene differ at one end; a read error may be behind it. The chain has TRBV28 and TRBJ1-1, with D hard to call. The CDR3 is 13 amino acids. Germline V lookup: CDR1 MDHEN, CDR2 SYDVKM. The CDR3 loop is CASSLGVNIEAFF. As DNA, the CDR3 is TGTGCCAGCAGTTTAGGGGTGAACATTGAAGCTTTCTTT.

This clonotype occurred many times. The chain links TRBV11-2 to TRBJ2-4, with a weak D call TRBD1 (5 bases). The CDR3 spans 16 residues. Looked up from germline, CDR1 is SGHAT and CDR2 is FQNNGV. Trimming pared 5 bases from V and 0 bases from J, leaving 14 bases between. CDR3 DNA: TGTGCCAGCAGCGTTAGGGGTGTGGAAGCCAAAAACATTCAGTACTTC. Translated: CASSVRGVEAKNIQYF.

This sequence joins TRBV12-3 or TRBV12-4 and TRBJ2-4, with D tentatively TRBD2 (5 bases). The germline V and J ends were trimmed by 4 bases and 0 bases, with 22 bases remaining between them. The CDR3 has 19 amino acids. The CDR3 reads CASSWFPGTHNLAKNIQYF. The CDR3 bases are TGTGCCAGCAGTTGGTTCCCGGGAACTCACAATTTAGCCAAAAACATTCAGTACTTC.

This clonotype has a count of ten or more. The chain recombines TRBV12-3 or TRBV12-4 with TRBJ2-3, with D hard to call. Trimming took 2 bases from V and 2 from J, leaving 11 bases between them. The CDR3 runs 15 residues. The CDR3 DNA sequence: TGTGCCAGCAGTTTACTGGCGGCGAACACAGATACGCAGTATTTT. This encodes CASSLLAANTDTQYF.

About this clonotype: This may stem from a read error, because a much larger clone lies one nucleotide away. The V gene is TRBV20-1, the J gene TRBJ2-6; tentatively, D is TRBD2 (5 bases). V lost 8 bases and J lost 2, with 10 bases in between. Germline V gene data show CDR1 as DFQATT and CDR2 as SNEGSKA (reference sequence). CDR3 length: 13 residues. The DNA for the CDR3 is TGCAGTCGAGGGTTCCCTGGGGCCAACGTCCTGACTTTC. Protein: CSRGFPGANVLTF.

This clonotype was detected ten times or more. The chain recombines TRBV7-2 with TRBJ2-1; a possible D gene is TRBD2 (7 bases). The CDR3 is 15 residues long. CDR1 SGHTA and CDR2 FQGNSA come from the germline V gene. The V end lost 1 base, the J end lost 8 bases, and 15 bases lay between the germline ends. In DNA form, the CDR3 reads TGTGCCAGCAGCTTAGGGCGGGGGCCCTCGGATGAGCAGTTCTTC. Protein product: CASSLGRGPSDEQFF.

About this clonotype: A read error is possible here, since a much larger clone lies one base away. This chain uses TRBV12-3 or TRBV12-4 with TRBJ2-7; TRBD1 aligns across 9 bases. The CDR3 has 15 residues. The V gene end was trimmed by 2 bases and the J gene end by 3 bases; junction bases not matched to a gene: 5. CDR3 nucleotide sequence: TGTGCCAGCAGTTTAACGCCGGGACAGGGCTACGAGCAGTACTTC. Protein sequence: CASSLTPGQGYEQYF.

Many counts were recorded for this clonotype. The rearrangement uses TRBV7-9 and TRBJ2-7, with D tentatively TRBD1 (6 bases). The germline V and J ends were trimmed by 4 bases and 4 bases, with 17 bases remaining between them. Germline V gene lookup returns CDR1 SEHNR and CDR2 FQNEAQ (reference sequence). CDR3 length equals 15 residues. CDR3 in amino acids: CASSYRQDANYEQYF. CDR3 bases: TGTGCCAGCAGCTATCGACAGGATGCGAATTACGAGCAGTACTTC.

There are many counts of this clonotype. Germline and junction disagree at one end, which may indicate a read error. The rearrangement uses TRBV11-2 and TRBJ2-2, with TRBD2 matching over 13 bases. This CDR3 has 18 residues. From germline, CDR1 is SGHAT and CDR2 FQNNGV. The chain's CDR3 is CASSSGLAGVPNTGELFF. The CDR3 nucleotides read TGTGCCAGCAGCTCAGGACTAGCGGGAGTACCGAATACCGGGGAGCTGTTTTTT.

This clonotype came up a few times. V and J are TRBV6-2 or TRBV6-3 and TRBJ2-5; D gene unclear. CDR1 is MNHEY and CDR2 is SVGEGT in the germline V gene. Trimming pared 0 bases from V and 4 bases from J, leaving 3 bases between. The CDR3 runs to 12 residues. The CDR3 DNA follows: TGTGCCAGCAGTTACTCTTCAGAGACCCAGTACTTC. It specifies CASSYSSETQYF.

At least ten counts were recorded for this clonotype. The rearrangement links TRBV29-1 to TRBJ2-1, with TRBD2 identical over 11 bases. This CDR3 has 14 amino acids. The trim removed 8 bases at V and 5 bases at J, leaving 8 bases unmatched. The germline V gene has CDR1 SQVTM and CDR2 ANQGSEA. The chain's CDR3 is CSLSGTSGNNEQFF. The DNA for the CDR3 is TGCAGCTTATCCGGGACTAGCGGAAACAATGAGCAGTTCTTC.